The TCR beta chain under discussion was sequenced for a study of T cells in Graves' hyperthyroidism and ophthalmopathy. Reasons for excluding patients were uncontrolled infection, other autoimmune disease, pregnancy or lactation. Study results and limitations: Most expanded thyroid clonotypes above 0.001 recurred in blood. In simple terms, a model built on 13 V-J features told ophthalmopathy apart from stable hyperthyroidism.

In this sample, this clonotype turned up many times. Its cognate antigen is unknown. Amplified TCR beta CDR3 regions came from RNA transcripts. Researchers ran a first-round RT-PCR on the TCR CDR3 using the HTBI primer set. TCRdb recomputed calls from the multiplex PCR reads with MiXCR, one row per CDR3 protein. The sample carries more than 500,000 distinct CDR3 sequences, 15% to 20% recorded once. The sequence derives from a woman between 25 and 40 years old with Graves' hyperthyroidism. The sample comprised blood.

The CDR3 protein is CASNDRQEAEAFF. DNA of the CDR3: TGTGCCAGCAACGACAGGCAGGAGGCTGAAGCTTTCTTT. The chain recombines TRBV6-1 with TRBJ1-1; D might be TRBD1 (6 bases). V was clipped by 7 bases and J by 6 bases, with 15 bases between them. CDR3 length: 13 amino acids. Germline-derived CDR1 and CDR2 are MNHNS and SASEGT.